This entry features one T cell receptor (beta chain) sequence. The antigen is undetermined. Under the authors' procedure: Without quality scores, immunoSEQ junctional reads could not be filtered like full-length reads. Here immunoSEQ multiplex PCR was the method, and the copy in TCRdb shows in-frame clones only, minus some. D and trimming come from the DNA, and the V and J calls and clone size come from that table. The sample has roughly 1,600,000 clones; 97% to 99% are singletons. Germline loops: CDR1 SQVTM, CDR2 ANQGSEA. The V segment lost 6 bases and the J segment 4 bases; nucleotides outside the gene matches: 11. There are 15 residues in the CDR3. The data derive from a study of shared clonotypes between healthy human individuals. Whole-study results and caveats: Estimated clonotype richness was generally higher in naive than memory subsets.

The V and J genes are TRBV29-1 and TRBJ1-2; 10 nucleotides match TRBD1. This TCR derives from a man in his thirties or forties in good health. Sequences were obtained from naive CD4+ T cells sorted from blood. Subset here: CD45RA+ positively selected. DNA for the CDR3: TGCAGCGTCCGACAGGGGGCGGCCCTATCCTATGGCTACACCTTC. It translates to CSVRQGAALSYGYTF.